This T cell receptor (beta chain) was profiled in a study of T cell responses to AZD1222 COVID-19 vaccine. About this clone itself: Its specificity is not known.

Study outcomes and limitations: Nearly half of unique spike-specific TCRs reportedly avoided B.1.351 and B.1.1.7 mutated regions. Spike-wide vaccine-associated CD4 TCRs dominated at 160-218 and 743-854. Females made up more of the donors, who were largely white British, and clonal diversity may have come out too low.

This CDR3 is built from 14 residues. Germline assignment: CDR1 SGDLS and CDR2 YYNGEE. With 4 bases clipped from V and 4 bases from J, the junction kept 6 bases outside the gene matches. TCRdb's table, derived via immunoSEQ multiplex PCR, lists solely in-frame clones and lacks some. Of 140,000 to 150,000 clones listed, approximately 94% are singletons. The chain has TRBV9 and TRBJ2-7, with TRBD1 matching over 9 bases. The sequence was collected from an adult in good health. The sample was peripheral blood, taken on day 0 of AZD1222 vaccination. DNA for the CDR3: TGTGCCAGCAGCCCGGGGACAGGGATATACGAGCAGTACTTC. It specifies CASSPGTGIYEQYF. Drawing the rest from reference TRBV9 and TRBJ2-7, the complete variable domain is DSGVTQTPKHLITATGQRVTLRCSPRSGDLSVYWYQQSLDQGLQFLIQYYNGEERAKGNILERFSAQQFPDLHSELNLSSLELGDSALYFCASSPGTGIYEQYFGPGTRLTVT.